This T cell receptor beta chain stems from a study of beta chain features in type 1 diabetes. General study results and limits: The study found moderately but significantly shorter TCRB CDR3s in all four CD4+ subsets of Type 1 diabetes patients.

This clone occurred a few times. Its antigen is not identified. Investigators reverse transcribed all isolated RNA, so they sequenced expressed TCRB transcripts. Sequencing used immunoSEQ multiplex PCR; TCRdb keeps in-frame clones, though not all of them. This repertoire shows nearly 700,000 clones, under 15% found once; its top ten account for around 0.022%. Source material: naive CD4+ T cells from blood. The clonotype was recovered from a man in his late teens or twenties with type 1 diabetes.

As DNA, the CDR3 is TGCGCCAGCAGCTTGGCCTCACAACCCCAAGAGACCCAGTACTTC. Its protein product is CASSLASQPQETQYF. V usage is TRBV5-1 and J usage is TRBJ2-5; the D is unclear. Germline CDR1 reads SGHRS; CDR2 reads YFSETQ. V was shortened by 0 bases and J by 1 base, with 10 bases between the two germline ends. The CDR3 is 15 amino acids.